The 16 T cell receptor beta chains below all came from one sample that was sequenced in a study of beta chain features in type 1 diabetes. Since all of the isolated RNA was reverse transcribed, expressed TCRB transcripts were what got sequenced. Sequencing used immunoSEQ multiplex PCR; TCRdb keeps in-frame clones, though not all of them. The sample yields some 500,000 clones, approximately 10% seen once. Sequencing input: naive CD4+ T cells from blood. These receptors were obtained from a woman younger than 35 in good health.

V is TRBV7-9 and J is TRBJ1-3; possibly TRBD1 for D (5 bases). The ends were cut back, 5 bases at V and 0 bases at J, with 11 bases in the middle. The length of the CDR3 is 15 residues. Per the germline V gene, CDR1 is SEHNR and CDR2 is FQNEAQ (reference sequence). DNA of the CDR3: TGTGCCAGCAGCCCTCAGGGATACTCTGGAAACACCATATATTTT. It is translated as CASSPQGYSGNTIYF.

Only a few counts were recorded for this clone. The chain links TRBV7-2 to TRBJ2-2; D ambiguous. CDR1 SGHTA and CDR2 FQGNSA come from the germline V gene. V shed 2 bases and J shed 6 bases, with 7 bases lying between them. The CDR3 runs to 13 residues. DNA of the CDR3: TGTGCCAGCAGCTTAAACTGGGCCGGGGAGCTGTTTTTT. The encoded protein is CASSLNWAGELFF.

This clone was recorded many times. The same CDR3 can be traced to other DNA sequences in this sample. The chain's CDR3 is CSVRTVDTQYF. The CDR3 coding sequence is TGCAGCGTTAGGACGGTTGATACGCAGTATTTT. V gene TRBV29-1 combines with J gene TRBJ2-3; D unresolved. The ends were cut back, 5 bases at V and 6 bases at J, with 9 bases in the middle. Germline CDR1 SQVTM, CDR2 ANQGSEA. This CDR3 is built from 11 residues.

In its sample, this clone was seen many times. The same CDR3 arises from other DNA sequences in this sample as well. V is TRBV18 and J is TRBJ2-5; D is undetermined. CDR1 is KGHSH, CDR2 LQKENI, per germline. V shed 2 bases and J shed 0 bases, with 1 base lying between them. CDR3 length: 12 residues. The CDR3 nucleotides read TGTGCCAGCTCACCAAACCAAGAGACCCAGTACTTC. Its translation is CASSPNQETQYF.

V usage is TRBV10-3 and J usage is TRBJ2-1; D may be TRBD1 or TRBD2 (5 bases each). Germline CDR1 reads ENHRY; CDR2 reads SYGVKD. This CDR3 is 15 amino acids long. Trimming pared 3 bases from V and 5 bases from J, leaving 14 bases between. The CDR3 DNA reads as TGTGCCATCAGTGAAGACCGGGACGCCAACAATGAGCAGTTCTTC. Its translation: CAISEDRDANNEQFF.

The chain employs TRBV15 and TRBJ2-5; D possibly matches TRBD1 or TRBD2 (5 bases each). Germline assignment: CDR1 LNHNV and CDR2 YYDKDF (reference sequence). V was shortened by 0 bases and J by 7 bases, with 6 bases between the two germline ends. This CDR3 spans 12 amino acids. The CDR3 is CATSRDGGTQYF. In nucleotides, the CDR3 is TGTGCCACCAGCAGAGATGGGGGGACCCAGTACTTC. The full variable domain, completed using reference TRBV15 and TRBJ2-5, is DAMVIQNPRYQVTQFGKPVTLSCSQTLNHNVMYWYQQKSSQAPKLLFHYYDKDFNNEADTPDNFQSRRPNTSFCFLDIRSPGLGDTAMYLCATSRDGGTQYFGPGTRLLVL.

This clone was seen a few times. The chain is built from TRBV28 and TRBJ1-2, with TRBD1 as a possible D gene (6 bases). The CDR3 has 16 amino acids. Germline lookup yields CDR1 MDHEN and CDR2 SYDVKM. V was trimmed by 2 bases and J by 8 bases, leaving 21 bases between them. CDR3 residues: CASSLVVSGQGYGYTF. The DNA of the CDR3 is TGTGCCAGCAGTTTAGTTGTTTCTGGGCAGGGGTACGGCTACACCTTC.

This clone has only a few counts. The chain carries TRBV29-1 and TRBJ1-1; 11 bases map to TRBD1. In germline, CDR1 is SQVTM, CDR2 ANQGSEA. Germline trimming cut 2 bases from V and 4 bases from J; bases unmatched to any gene: 3. This CDR3 contains 14 residues. DNA for the CDR3: TGCAGCGTTGAAATGGGACAGGGGGTCACTGAAGCTTTCTTT. It is translated as CSVEMGQGVTEAFF.

The chain combines TRBV5-4 with TRBJ2-7; tentative D call: TRBD2 (5 bases). Trimming stripped 4 bases from V and 2 bases from J, with 16 bases between. The germline V gene has CDR1 SGHNT and CDR2 YYREEE (reference sequence). The CDR3 contains 15 residues. The CDR3 nucleotides are TGTGCCAGCAGCCCGCTCCCGGGGTCCCCCTACGAGCAGTACTTC. Amino acid sequence: CASSPLPGSPYEQYF.

The chain joins TRBV15 to TRBJ2-4; 7 bases line up with TRBD1. The CDR3 has 13 residues. CDR1 and CDR2 from the germline V gene are LNHNV and YYDKDF (reference sequence). The J segment lost 0 bases and the V segment lost 10 bases, leaving 3 bases of the junction unmatched. CDR3 bases: TGTGCCATACAGGGGCTAGCCAAAAACATTCAGTACTTC. This gives the protein CAIQGLAKNIQYF.

This clone was seen a few times. This rearrangement joins TRBV5-1 to TRBJ2-5, with D uncertain. The CDR3 has 14 amino acids. Per germline, CDR1 SGHRS and CDR2 YFSETQ. Trimming shortened V by 0 bases and J by 2 bases, and 8 bases separated the two germline ends. As DNA, the CDR3 is TGCGCCAGCAGCTTGGTGGGGATTCAAGAGACCCAGTACTTC. It translates to CASSLVGIQETQYF.

The chain is built from TRBV5-1 and TRBJ2-7; no clear D. Germline lookup yields CDR1 SGHRS and CDR2 YFSETQ. The V end was cut by 0 bases, the J end by 2 bases, with 6 bases between. The CDR3 has 13 residues. CDR3 sequence reads: CASSLALTYEQYF. As DNA, the CDR3 is TGCGCCAGCAGCTTGGCGCTTACCTACGAGCAGTACTTC.

The gene calls are TRBV29-1 and TRBJ2-2, with D perhaps matching TRBD1 or TRBD2 (6 bases each). Trimming shortened V by 6 bases and J by 1 base, and 12 bases separated the two germline ends. The CDR3 runs 14 residues. The germline CDR1 and CDR2 sequences are SQVTM and ANQGSEA. CDR3 residues: CSVLGGMNTGELFF. Here the CDR3 DNA reads TGCAGCGTCCTAGGGGGGATGAACACCGGGGAGCTGTTTTTT.

This rearrangement joins TRBV7-6 to TRBJ2-5, with D unresolved. The V and J ends lost 4 bases and 5 bases respectively, with 14 bases between them. In germline, CDR1 is SGHVS, CDR2 FNYEAQ. The CDR3 contains 14 residues. CDR3 sequence: CASSSSPLGETQYF. As DNA, the CDR3 is TGTGCCAGCAGCTCCAGTCCCCTAGGGGAGACCCAGTACTTC.

This clone was recorded a few times. The chain joins TRBV7-9 to TRBJ2-7; 8 positions agree with TRBD1. Per germline, CDR1 SEHNR and CDR2 FQNEAQ (reference sequence). The CDR3 is 16 residues long. J gave up 0 bases and V 5 bases, and 9 bases lay outside the gene matches. The CDR3 DNA reads as TGTGCCAGCAGCCCATCCAGGGGGCCGAGCTCCTACGAGCAGTACGTC. Amino acid sequence: CASSPSRGPSSYEQYV.

This clone was seen ten or more times. The J gene is TRBJ2-7, the V gene TRBV29-1, with a possible D match to TRBD2 (7 bases). V gave up 7 bases and J gave up 4 bases, with 17 bases separating them. This CDR3 has 13 amino acids. CDR1 is SQVTM, CDR2 ANQGSEA, per germline. The CDR3 is CSATGNGRYEQYF. Here the CDR3 DNA reads TGCAGCGCCACAGGGAACGGGAGGTACGAGCAGTACTTC.